Given below is one TCR beta chain in context. This sample stems from a study of blood T cell repertoires in COVID-19. Method: immunoSEQ multiplex PCR; TCRdb's copy keeps in-frame clones and lacks some. This sample yields around 250,000 clones, of which 80% to 90% are seen a single time; over 1.5% belongs to the top ten. Recruitment covered about two dozen US areas and drew participants whose ages spanned about 18 to 89 years. This CDR3 contains 17 residues. In germline, CDR1 is MDHEN, CDR2 SYDVKM. The V gene lost 8 bases and the J gene lost 1 base, with 23 bases spanning the gap. Specimen: PBMCs or T cells enriched from blood (not recorded which). This chain links TRBV28 with TRBJ1-1, with a possible D match to TRBD1 (5 bases). The source of this sequence is a woman in her forties or fifties who had recovered from COVID-19. The CDR3 protein is CASPGWGRSGGNTEAFF. DNA for the CDR3: TGTGCCAGCCCCGGTTGGGGCAGGTCGGGAGGGAACACTGAAGCTTTCTTT.